This T cell receptor (beta chain) was profiled in a study of blood T cell repertoires in COVID-19. In the study overall: From the United States, Italy and Spain came samples of acute and convalescent COVID-19. The cDNA or gDNA used as material had been derived from T cells, B-cell-depleted T cells, or PBMCs.

V was trimmed by 5 bases and J by 2 bases, leaving 8 bases between them. The CDR3 has 13 residues. From germline, CDR1 is MRHNA and CDR2 SNTAGT. As processed by the authors: Scientists estimated how many nucleated cells there were by amplifying reference gene primers. Using immunoSEQ multiplex PCR, the repertoire was profiled, and TCRdb retains in-frame clones only, with some absent. The V and J calls and clone size were taken over from that table, and D and trimming were inferred from the DNA. In the table there are around 220,000 clones, 86% of which are singletons. The clonotype originates from a woman aged 50 to 65 with acute or convalescent COVID-19. V is TRBV6-4 and J is TRBJ2-3; D call uncertain. The sample comprised peripheral blood. The CDR3 loop reads CASSPTLTDTQYF. In DNA, the CDR3 is TGTGCCAGCAGTCCGACTCTCACAGATACGCAGTATTTT.